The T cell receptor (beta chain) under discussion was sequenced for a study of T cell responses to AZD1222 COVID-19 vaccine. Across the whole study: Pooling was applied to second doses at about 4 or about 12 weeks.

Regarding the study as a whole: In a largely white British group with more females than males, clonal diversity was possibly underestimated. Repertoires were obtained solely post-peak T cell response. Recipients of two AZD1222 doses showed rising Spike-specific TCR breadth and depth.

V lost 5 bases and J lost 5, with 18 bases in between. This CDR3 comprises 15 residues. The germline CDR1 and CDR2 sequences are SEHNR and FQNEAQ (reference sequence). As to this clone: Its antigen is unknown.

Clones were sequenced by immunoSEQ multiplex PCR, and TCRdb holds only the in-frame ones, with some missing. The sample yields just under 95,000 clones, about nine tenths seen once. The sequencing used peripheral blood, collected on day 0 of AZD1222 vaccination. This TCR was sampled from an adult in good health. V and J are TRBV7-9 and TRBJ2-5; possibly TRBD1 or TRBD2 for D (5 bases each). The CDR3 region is CASSLSGSWGETQYF. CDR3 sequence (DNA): TGTGCCAGCAGCCTCTCCGGGTCTTGGGGGGAGACCCAGTACTTC.